The 3 T cell receptor beta chains presented below share a single source sample, sequenced in a study of graft-versus-host responses after intestinal transplantation. Assay: immunoSEQ multiplex PCR; the TCRdb copy retains only in-frame clones and omits some. The profile shows 45,000 to 55,000 clones, about 93% of them singletons. Sequencing used PBMCs, obtained 786 days after a first intestinal transplant, on the day of a second. The origin of the receptors is a human patient who received an intestinal transplant, so some T cells may come from the graft donor.

The rearrangement uses TRBV7-9 and TRBJ2-2, with 11 bases that match TRBD2. With 6 bases clipped from V and 6 bases from J, the junction kept 6 bases outside the gene matches. The CDR3 spans 15 residues. Germline CDR1 and CDR2: SEHNR and FQNEAQ (reference sequence). CDR3 protein: CASSWVLAGAGELFF. The CDR3 bases are TGTGCCAGCAGTTGGGTACTAGCGGGAGCCGGGGAGCTGTTTTTT.

The V call is TRBV10-2, the J call TRBJ2-3; TRBD1 aligns across 7 bases. This CDR3 has 15 residues. Germline trimming cut 2 bases from V and 4 bases from J; bases unmatched to any gene: 6. Germline V gives CDR1 WSHSY, CDR2 SAAADI. CDR3 residues: CASSEANRGSDTQYF. The CDR3 DNA is TGCGCCAGCAGTGAGGCAAACAGGGGATCAGATACGCAGTATTTT.

The gene calls are TRBV19 and TRBJ2-7, with D possibly TRBD2 on 7 matching bases. The CDR3 totals 14 residues. From germline, CDR1 is LNHDA and CDR2 SQIVND (reference sequence). Trimming removed 6 bases from V and 3 bases from J, with 15 bases in between. CDR3 DNA: TGTGCCAGTAGCCTCCGGGGGGCGAACTACGAGCAGTACTTC. Translation gives CASSLRGANYEQYF. The full variable domain, in which reference TRBV19 and TRBJ2-7 provide the parts outside the CDR3, is DGGITQSPKYLFRKEGQNVTLSCEQNLNHDAMYWYRQDPGQGLRLIYYSQIVNDFQKGDIAEGYSVSREKKESFPLTVTSAQKNPTAFYLCASSLRGANYEQYFGPGTRLTVT.